These 21 T cell receptor beta chains came from one sample sequenced in a study of T cell repertoires in cytomegalovirus infection. TCRdb fed the reads into MiXCR, producing one record per CDR3 protein. The sample contains around 740,000 distinct CDR3 sequences, roughly 35% of which appear only once. The sample consisted of PBMCs. The receptors shown here come from a human donor in good health (CMV status not recorded). Some clones in this sample may be carry-over from other donors' samples.

This clonotype was counted only a few times. The rearrangement joins TRBV11-2 to TRBJ2-7; the D gene is possibly TRBD2 (6 bases). V lost 9 bases, J lost 0 bases, and 21 bases lay in between. CDR1 SGHAT and CDR2 FQNNGV come from the germline V gene. The CDR3 sequence is 16 residues long. CDR3 protein: CASSLVREENSYEQYF. CDR3 coding DNA: TGTGCCAGTAGCCTAGTTAGGGAGGAAAACTCCTACGAGCAGTACTTC.

The V and J genes are TRBV12-3 or TRBV12-4 and TRBJ1-6; 9 nucleotides agree with TRBD1. The CDR3 covers 15 residues. Trimming cost V 6 bases and J 10 bases; bases outside gene matches: 10. CDR3 DNA: TGTGCCAGCAGCCCCACAGGGGGCTCTGAATCACCCCTCCACTTT. Its translation: CASSPTGGSESPLHF.

J is TRBJ1-2 and V is TRBV12-3 or TRBV12-4; a possible D gene is TRBD1 (5 bases). CDR3 size: 16 residues. V gave up 5 bases and J gave up 8 bases, with 24 bases separating them. The CDR3 bases are TGTGCCAGCAGTCCCCAAGGAGCGGGGACCACCTCGGGCTACACCTTC. This sequence encodes CASSPQGAGTTSGYTF.

CDR3 DNA sequence: TGTGCCAGCAGCTTAGGGGTCCGACGGACCGGGGAGCTGTTTTTT. This gives the protein CASSLGVRRTGELFF. The chain is built from TRBV11-2 and TRBJ2-2, with D unresolved. Germline loops: CDR1 SGHAT, CDR2 FQNNGV. Deletions cut 1 base from V and 5 bases from J, with 11 bases between. This CDR3 contains 15 residues.

The CDR3 coding sequence is TGTGCCAGCAGTTTGGGTCAAACTAGCCCCCAAGAGACCCAGTACTTC. Protein: CASSLGQTSPQETQYF. V is TRBV28 and J is TRBJ2-5, with D perhaps matching TRBD2 (6 bases). CDR3 length equals 16 residues. V was shortened by 3 bases and J by 1 base, with 15 bases between the two germline ends. CDR1 and CDR2 from the germline V gene are MDHEN and SYDVKM.

Ten or more counts support this clonotype. This rearrangement joins TRBV12-3 or TRBV12-4 to TRBJ1-1; 7 bases match TRBD1. V lost 4 bases and J lost 8; bases outside the gene matches: 7. This CDR3 has 13 residues. The CDR3 DNA sequence: TGTGCCAGCAGTTCCCGACAGGGCGGGGAAGCTTTCTTT. Protein sequence: CASSSRQGGEAFF.

This clonotype occurred many times. The chain links TRBV27 to TRBJ2-7, with a weak D call TRBD2 (5 bases). This CDR3 has 13 amino acids. The germline V gene has CDR1 MNHEY and CDR2 SMNVEV (reference sequence). V lost 3 bases to trimming and J lost 0 bases, with 6 bases between them. CDR3: CASSFSGSYEQYF. For the CDR3, the DNA is TGTGCCAGCAGTTTCAGCGGCTCCTACGAGCAGTACTTC.

A few counts support this clonotype. The chain links TRBV11-3 to TRBJ2-7; 10 nucleotides match TRBD1. There are 15 residues in the CDR3. Trimming at V came to 5 bases and at J to 2 bases, leaving 6 bases not matched to a gene. Germline V gives CDR1 SGHNT, CDR2 YENEEA. CDR3 residues: CASSPSGTGAYEQYF. In DNA, the CDR3 is TGTGCCAGCAGCCCATCCGGGACAGGGGCCTACGAGCAGTACTTC.

This clonotype was recorded a few times. The gene calls are TRBV7-8 and TRBJ2-5; 14 bases are a match to TRBD2. The trim removed 5 bases at V and 5 bases at J, leaving 10 bases unmatched. The germline V gene has CDR1 SGHVS and CDR2 FQNEAQ. CDR3 length: 17 amino acids. CDR3 nucleotides: TGTGCCAGCAGCCCACGACTAGCGGGGGGGCCATATGAGACCCAGTACTTC. Translated, it gives CASSPRLAGGPYETQYF.

The V gene is TRBV19, the J gene TRBJ1-2, with 7 bases aligning to TRBD1. V shed 5 bases, J shed 6 bases, and the junction held 9 bases outside the gene matches. Germline CDR1 and CDR2: LNHDA and SQIVND (reference sequence). The CDR3 runs 14 residues. In nucleotides, the CDR3 is TGTGCCAGTAGTTCCCCCGGGACAGTTAATGGCTACACCTTC. Protein sequence: CASSSPGTVNGYTF.

This clonotype was observed a few times. This chain uses TRBV14 with TRBJ1-5, with 8 bases aligning to TRBD1. CDR1 SGHDN and CDR2 FVKESK come from the germline V gene. The V gene end was trimmed by 5 bases and the J gene end by 16 bases; junction bases not matched to a gene: 13. CDR3 length: 13 amino acids. The CDR3 reads CASSYSTGTGYHF. The CDR3 nucleotides are TGTGCCAGCAGCTATTCAACCGGGACAGGCTATCATTTT.

The chain combines TRBV28 with TRBJ1-2; 8 bases match TRBD1. The CDR3 loop spans 14 amino acids. CDR1 MDHEN and CDR2 SYDVKM come from the germline V gene. V lost 3 bases, J lost 4 bases, and 4 bases stayed unmatched. CDR3 sequence: CASSFQGASYGYTF. As DNA, the CDR3 is TGTGCCAGCAGTTTCCAGGGGGCGAGCTATGGCTACACCTTC.

This clonotype has just a few counts. V is TRBV28 and J is TRBJ1-5, with D perhaps TRBD1 (6 bases). V was clipped by 6 bases and J by 6 bases, with 12 bases between them. Germline-derived CDR1 and CDR2 are MDHEN and SYDVKM. The CDR3 spans 13 residues. CDR3 protein: CASRWTVGQPQHF. Written as DNA, the CDR3 is TGTGCCAGCAGATGGACAGTTGGTCAGCCCCAGCATTTT.

This clonotype has more than one count but fewer than ten. V and J are TRBV24-1 and TRBJ2-1, with a weak D call TRBD2 (5 bases). V was pared by 7 bases and J by 7 bases, with 16 bases between. The CDR3 has 14 residues. Germline-derived CDR1 and CDR2 are KGHDR and SFDVKD. For the CDR3, the DNA is TGTGCCACCAGGGGAGACTCCGGATGGAATGAGCAGTTCTTC. This encodes CATRGDSGWNEQFF.

The chain carries TRBV4-2 and TRBJ2-6; TRBD2 might be the D (5 bases). The CDR3 covers 16 residues. In germline, CDR1 is LGHNA, CDR2 YNFKEQ. The V end lost 4 bases, the J end lost 0 bases, and 10 bases lay between the germline ends. CDR3 loop: CASSREGNSGANVLTF. CDR3 coding DNA: TGTGCCAGCAGCCGCGAGGGCAACTCTGGGGCCAACGTCCTGACTTTC.

The chain uses TRBV5-4 and TRBJ2-5; the D gene is possibly TRBD2 (6 bases). This CDR3 spans 15 amino acids. CDR1 and CDR2 (germline): SGHNT, YYREEE (reference sequence). V was shortened by 0 bases and J by 2 bases, with 11 bases between the two germline ends. As DNA, the CDR3 is TGTGCCAGCAGCTTGGAGTTAGCGGAGCAAGAGACCCAGTACTTC. Protein: CASSLELAEQETQYF.

The V call is TRBV12-3 or TRBV12-4, the J call TRBJ2-1, with 11 bases lining up with TRBD2. V lost 6 bases, J lost 7 bases, and 8 bases stayed unmatched. The CDR3 extends over 15 amino acids. CDR3 in DNA: TGTGCCAGCAGGCTAGCGGGAGGTTTGAGGAATGAGCAGTTCTTC. This codes for CASRLAGGLRNEQFF.

At least ten counts were recorded for this clonotype. The chain joins TRBV28 to TRBJ2-5, with D perhaps TRBD2 (6 bases). CDR3 length equals 15 residues. V gave up 4 bases and J gave up 4 bases, with 16 bases separating them. Germline assignment: CDR1 MDHEN and CDR2 SYDVKM. The DNA for the CDR3 is TGTGCCAGCAGTTCGCCGCTTGGAGCGGGAGAGACCCAGTACTTC. Protein product: CASSSPLGAGETQYF.

This clonotype was detected only once. The chain couples TRBV12-3 or TRBV12-4 to TRBJ2-3; D possibly corresponds to TRBD1 (7 bases). The CDR3 contains 15 residues. The V and J ends lost 5 bases and 2 bases respectively, with 14 bases between them. The CDR3 DNA sequence: TGTGCCAGCAGTAAATTCAGGGGGGACACAGATACGCAGTATTTT. Amino acid sequence: CASSKFRGDTDTQYF.

This clonotype was seen many times. The chain couples TRBV7-2 to TRBJ2-7, with 14 bases aligning to TRBD2. CDR1 and CDR2 from the germline V gene are SGHTA and FQGNSA. This CDR3 contains 17 residues. Trimming took 5 bases from V and 5 from J; bases not matched to a gene: 11. The CDR3 loop is CASSKWTSGGQKDEQYF. CDR3 in DNA: TGTGCCAGCAGCAAGTGGACTAGCGGGGGGCAAAAAGACGAGCAGTACTTC.

Worth noting for this clonotype: One end of the junction fails to match germline, which may point to a read error. The chain is built from TRBV7-3 and TRBJ1-1; unclear D gene. CDR1 and CDR2 (germline): SGHTA, FQGTGA. The CDR3 spans 15 residues. CDR3 sequence: CASRLSATANTEAFF. The CDR3 DNA is TGTGCCAGCAGATTAAGCGCGACGGCAAACACTGAAGCTTTCTTT.